Following are 16 T cell receptor beta chains from one sample sequenced in a study of blood T cell repertoires in COVID-19 (TCRdb year 2020). Library preparation was by the immunoSEQ multiplex PCR assay. Not all clones reach the TCRdb copy of this immuneACCESS table, which keeps in-frame sequences only. Checked studies attribute under half of the gap to unresolved V genes and leave the rest unexplained. The sample table contains roughly 410,000 clones; only one count was recorded for 75% to 90% of them. Under 2% of the sample comes from the top ten. Sequencing input: peripheral blood. Source of these receptors: a woman aged 40-49 years with COVID-19, enrolled during active disease.

This chain links TRBV5-1 with TRBJ1-1; D might be TRBD1 (6 bases). The germline gives CDR1 SGHRS, CDR2 YFSETQ. The CDR3 extends over 15 amino acids. Trimming cost V 0 bases and J 3 bases, with 12 bases left between them. The CDR3 DNA sequence: TGCGCCAGCAGCTTGGAATCCCAGGGGTACACTGAAGCTTTCTTT. Translation: CASSLESQGYTEAFF.

The genes are TRBV4-3 and TRBJ1-6; tentatively, D is TRBD1 (6 bases). Trimming removed 6 bases at V and 7 bases at J, with 13 bases between. This CDR3 spans 14 amino acids. Germline V gives CDR1 LGHNA, CDR2 YSLEER. DNA of the CDR3: TGCGCCAGCAGGGCTAACAGGGCAAATTCACCCCTCCACTTT. Translation: CASRANRANSPLHF.

This clone has a single count. The chain joins TRBV18 to TRBJ2-7; TRBD1 agrees at 7 bases. With 3 bases clipped from V and 6 bases from J, the junction kept 11 bases outside the gene matches. This CDR3 contains 15 residues. CDR1 and CDR2 from the germline V gene are KGHSH and LQKENI. The CDR3 DNA reads as TGTGCCAGCTCACCTAGTCGGGACAGATATACCGAGCAGTACTTC. Translating gives CASSPSRDRYTEQYF.

The chain employs TRBV29-1 and TRBJ2-5, with D perhaps TRBD2 (5 bases). Germline CDR1 SQVTM, CDR2 ANQGSEA. The CDR3 covers 12 residues. V was pared by 6 bases and J by 4 bases, with 12 bases between. The CDR3 coding sequence is TGCAGCGTGGTAGCGTGGACAGAGACCCAGTACTTC. It specifies CSVVAWTETQYF.

For the CDR3, the DNA is TGTGCCAGCAGCTTTTCAGGGGTTGATGAAAAACTGTTTTTT. Encoded protein: CASSFSGVDEKLFF. The chain is built from TRBV7-9 and TRBJ1-4, with D tentatively TRBD1 (6 bases). The CDR3 has 14 residues. In germline, CDR1 is SEHNR, CDR2 FQNEAQ (reference sequence). V lost 3 bases, J lost 6 bases, and 11 bases lay in between. The full variable domain, completed using reference TRBV7-9 and TRBJ1-4, is DTGVSQNPRHKITKRGQNVTFRCDPISEHNRLYWYRQTLGQGPEFLTYFQNEAQLEKSRLLSDRFSAERPKGSFSTLEIQRTEQGDSAMYLCASSFSGVDEKLFFGSGTQLSVL.

This chain connects TRBV6-5 to TRBJ1-2; no firm D call. This CDR3 contains 13 residues. Looked up from germline, CDR1 is MNHEY and CDR2 is SVGAGI. Deletions cut 0 bases from V and 7 bases from J, with 9 bases between. The CDR3 nucleotides read TGTGCCAGCAGTTACTCCTGGGAGGGTGGCTACACCTTC. Its protein product is CASSYSWEGGYTF.

The chain is built from TRBV6-1 and TRBJ1-5, with TRBD1 matching over 8 bases. Per the germline V gene, CDR1 is MNHNS and CDR2 is SASEGT. The trim removed 2 bases at V and 6 bases at J, leaving 18 bases unmatched. The CDR3 loop spans 19 amino acids. CDR3 DNA: TGTGCCAGCAGTGAATTCGTAGCGCCCCGGACAGGGTTTACTCAGCCCCAGCATTTT. Its protein product is CASSEFVAPRTGFTQPQHF.

This chain joins TRBV11-2 and TRBJ1-1, with a weak D call TRBD1 (5 bases). The CDR3 spans 18 residues. Germline lookup yields CDR1 SGHAT and CDR2 FQNNGV. V was pared by 3 bases and J by 4 bases, with 24 bases between. The chain's CDR3 is CASSFRRRDSIRSTEAFF. CDR3 coding DNA: TGTGCCAGCAGCTTCAGGCGTCGGGACTCTATTAGAAGCACTGAAGCTTTCTTT.

This chain uses TRBV3-1 (or the pseudogene TRBV3-2) with TRBJ1-2; 8 nucleotides agree with TRBD1. Germline V CDR1 and CDR2: LGHDT, YNNKEL (reference sequence). The CDR3 totals 17 residues. The V segment lost 0 bases and the J segment 0 bases; nucleotides outside the gene matches: 6. CDR3 loop: CASSQDLMTGANYGYTF. CDR3 DNA: TGTGCCAGCAGCCAAGATTTGATGACAGGGGCTAACTATGGCTACACCTTC.

The genes are TRBV20-1 and TRBJ1-5, with a possible D match to TRBD1 (6 bases). CDR1 and CDR2 (germline): DFQATT, SNEGSKA (reference sequence). CDR3 length equals 14 residues. Trimming took 3 bases from V and 5 from J, leaving 14 bases between them. CDR3 in DNA: TGCAGTGCTAGTGGGGGCCAGGGCCATCAGCCCCAGCATTTT. This sequence encodes CSASGGQGHQPQHF.

V and J are TRBV28 and TRBJ1-1; TRBD1 agrees at 9 bases. Germline CDR1 MDHEN, CDR2 SYDVKM. Trimming cost V 3 bases and J 6 bases; bases outside gene matches: 8. The CDR3 runs to 15 residues. In DNA, the CDR3 is TGTGCCAGCAGTTTTACCGGGACAGGGTTGTCTGAAGCTTTCTTT. It is translated as CASSFTGTGLSEAFF.

The chain uses TRBV19 and TRBJ1-5; D call uncertain. Germline lookup yields CDR1 LNHDA and CDR2 SQIVND (reference sequence). The CDR3 has 12 amino acids. Trimming removed 7 bases at V and 4 bases at J, with 8 bases between. CDR3: CASKRGNQPQHF. The CDR3 DNA follows: TGTGCCAGTAAACGAGGGAATCAGCCCCAGCATTTT.

The V and J genes are TRBV4-3 and TRBJ1-2; TRBD1 might be the D (5 bases). The CDR3 is 16 amino acids. Germline loops: CDR1 LGHNA, CDR2 YSLEER. The V and J ends lost 0 bases and 0 bases respectively, with 11 bases between them. This CDR3 reads CASSQDWGSPNYGYTF. CDR3 DNA sequence: TGCGCCAGCAGCCAAGATTGGGGCAGCCCTAACTATGGCTACACCTTC.

The V and J genes are TRBV6-1 and TRBJ1-1; tentatively, D is TRBD1 (5 bases). Germline V gene lookup returns CDR1 MNHNS and CDR2 SASEGT. Trimming left V 3 bases short and J 3 bases short, with 11 bases between. CDR3 length: 14 amino acids. Here the CDR3 DNA reads TGTGCCAGCAGTGATTATCGGGGGGACACTGAAGCTTTCTTT. It encodes CASSDYRGDTEAFF.

The J gene is TRBJ1-1, the V gene TRBV19; D possibly corresponds to TRBD1 (5 bases). Germline V gene data show CDR1 as LNHDA and CDR2 as SQIVND (reference sequence). V was cut by 3 bases and J by 4 bases, with 15 bases left in between. The CDR3 has 15 amino acids. Here the CDR3 DNA reads TGTGCCAGTAGTATCAAGGGGCCCTTTGGCACTGAAGCTTTCTTT. Its protein product is CASSIKGPFGTEAFF. The full variable domain, its missing parts supplied by reference TRBV19 and TRBJ1-1, is DGGITQSPKYLFRKEGQNVTLSCEQNLNHDAMYWYRQDPGQGLRLIYYSQIVNDFQKGDIAEGYSVSREKKESFPLTVTSAQKNPTAFYLCASSIKGPFGTEAFFGQGTRLTVV.

This chain joins TRBV27 and TRBJ2-2, with TRBD2 matching over 7 bases. Germline CDR1 is MNHEY and CDR2 is SMNVEV (reference sequence). The CDR3 sequence is 16 residues long. Losses at the gene ends were 3 bases for V and 4 bases for J; bases not matched to a gene: 8. CDR3 sequence reads: CASSFLAGASTGELFF. The CDR3 DNA reads TGTGCCAGCAGTTTTCTGGCGGGAGCGAGCACCGGGGAGCTGTTTTTT.